This TCR beta chain is from a study of Tregs in tolerant kidney transplant recipients. A note on this clone: Antigen unknown.

The protocol was immunoSEQ multiplex PCR, while the TCRdb copy is restricted to in-frame clones and leaves out a portion. The sample carries roughly 250,000 clones, about 80% recorded once. Thawed PBMCs were FACS-sorted into unstimulated CD4+CD25+CD127- regulatory T cells, CD4+CD25- non-regulatory cells, CD4 and CD8 cells. Germline assignment: CDR1 SSHAT and CDR2 FNYEAQ (reference sequence). The CDR3 is 15 residues long. V lost 1 base to trimming and J lost 6 bases; unmatched junction nucleotides: 4. Findings and caveats of the study: Expanding Tregs on activated donor B cells appeared to best identify donor-specific TCRbeta clones.

The TCR sequence derives from a human donor in good health. The sequenced material came from CD4+ T cells from blood. This chain links TRBV7-7 with TRBJ2-7, with TRBD1 matching over 12 bases. DNA for the CDR3: TGTGCCAGCAGCTTAGGTGCGGGACAGGGGGCCGAGCAGTACTTC. Protein sequence: CASSLGAGQGAEQYF.